Here is one T cell receptor (beta chain) with its context. As yet, its antigen is unknown. This sample is part of a study of OX40 agonist ivuxolimab in advanced cancers. Background on the study: Clinicians treated patients with ivuxolimab, an agonistic anti-OX40 (CD134) antibody. Study-level points and caveats: At 0.1 to 3.0 mg/kg, clonal expansion of CD4+ and CD8+ blood T cells had occurred by week 6. Relative to CD4+, CD8+ T cells held more expanded clones on average.

Generated by immunoSEQ multiplex PCR, the TCRdb table keeps only in-frame clones and is missing some. Of approximately 61,000 clones in the sample, more than 80% were seen once. V lost 6 bases and J lost 5, with 20 bases in between. CDR1 is SGDLS, CDR2 YYNGEE, per germline. The CDR3 length is 16 residues. The chain couples TRBV9 to TRBJ2-2; maybe TRBD2 (6 bases). This receptor was identified in an adult with an advanced solid tumor such as melanoma, head and neck, liver or kidney cancer. The sequencing used CD4+ or CD8+ T cells sorted from blood, collected in a trial of the OX40 agonist ivuxolimab. The CDR3 DNA follows: TGTGCCAGCAAGGGCCGGGAGCACGGAGGGACCGGGGAGCTGTTTTTT. This encodes CASKGREHGGTGELFF.